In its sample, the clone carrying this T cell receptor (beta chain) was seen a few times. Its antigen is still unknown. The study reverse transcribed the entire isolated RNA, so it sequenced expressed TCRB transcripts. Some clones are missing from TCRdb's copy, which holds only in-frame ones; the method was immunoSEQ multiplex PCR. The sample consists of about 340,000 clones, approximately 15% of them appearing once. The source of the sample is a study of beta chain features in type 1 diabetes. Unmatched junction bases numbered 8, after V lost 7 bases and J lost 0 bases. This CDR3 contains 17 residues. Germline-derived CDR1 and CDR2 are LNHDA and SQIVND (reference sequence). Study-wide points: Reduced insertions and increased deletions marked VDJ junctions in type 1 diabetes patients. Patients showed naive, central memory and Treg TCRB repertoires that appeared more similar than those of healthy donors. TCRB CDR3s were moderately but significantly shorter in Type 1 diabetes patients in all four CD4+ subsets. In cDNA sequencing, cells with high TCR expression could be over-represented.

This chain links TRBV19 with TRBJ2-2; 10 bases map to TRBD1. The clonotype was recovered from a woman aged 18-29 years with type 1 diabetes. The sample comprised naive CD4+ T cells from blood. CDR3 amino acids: CASTKGTGVSNTGELFF. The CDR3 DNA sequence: TGTGCCAGTACCAAAGGGACAGGGGTTTCGAACACCGGGGAGCTGTTTTTT. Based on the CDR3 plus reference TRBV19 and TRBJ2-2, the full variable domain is DGGITQSPKYLFRKEGQNVTLSCEQNLNHDAMYWYRQDPGQGLRLIYYSQIVNDFQKGDIAEGYSVSREKKESFPLTVTSAQKNPTAFYLCASTKGTGVSNTGELFFGEGSRLTVL.